Each of the 4 T cell receptor beta chains below was sequenced from the same sample in a study of control samples from healthy donors and cancer patients. Profiled with immunoSEQ multiplex PCR; TCRdb holds only in-frame clones, not every one. The table records approximately 69,000 clones, around nine tenths of them present only once. The sample taken for sequencing was PBMCs. Every receptor here comes from a man aged 60-69 years with colorectal cancer.

V gene TRBV7-8 combines with J gene TRBJ1-2; possible D gene TRBD1, 6 bases. V was trimmed by 5 bases and J by 7 bases, leaving 23 bases between them. The CDR3 covers 16 residues. Germline V gene lookup returns CDR1 SGHVS and CDR2 FQNEAQ. CDR3 bases: TGTGCCAGCAGCCTATCTACTACTCCAGGGGCCACTGGCTACACCTTC. It translates to CASSLSTTPGATGYTF.

V is TRBV15 and J is TRBJ2-3; no firm D call. V was pared by 0 bases and J by 1 base, with 8 bases between. The CDR3 sequence is 15 residues long. Looked up from germline, CDR1 is LNHNV and CDR2 is YYDKDF (reference sequence). The CDR3 loop is CATSRDVGGTDTQYF. The CDR3 coding sequence is TGTGCCACCAGCAGAGATGTTGGGGGCACAGATACGCAGTATTTT.

The CDR3 is CASSIGSSNQPQHF. The CDR3 DNA reads as TGCGCCAGCAGCATTGGCAGCAGCAATCAGCCCCAGCATTTT. The chain has TRBV5-1 and TRBJ1-5; D ambiguous. V lost 4 bases and J lost 1, with 9 bases in between. The germline V gene encodes CDR1 SGHRS and CDR2 YFSETQ. The CDR3 is 14 amino acids.

Only one count was recorded for this clone. V gene TRBV5-1 combines with J gene TRBJ2-3, with D maybe TRBD1 (6 bases). This CDR3 comprises 13 residues. Germline CDR1 is SGHRS and CDR2 is YFSETQ. Trimming shortened V by 3 bases and J by 3 bases, and 8 bases separated the two germline ends. Here the CDR3 reads CASSWTETDTQYF. For the CDR3, the DNA is TGCGCCAGCAGCTGGACAGAAACAGATACGCAGTATTTT.